The next 14 T cell receptor beta chains were all read from a single sample in a study of T-cell memory formation after mild COVID-19. TCRdb re-derived calls from the 5' RACE reads in MiXCR, one entry per CDR3 protein. The data show 300,000 to 350,000 distinct CDR3 sequences, 15% to 20% seen once. What was sequenced was PBMCs or a T cell subset sorted from them (not recorded which). These receptors came from a man aged 18 to 30 who had mild COVID-19 (a few samples of this study predate the infection). Cell type and time point are not known.

This clonotype was found a few times. This chain links TRBV7-3 with TRBJ2-1, with TRBD2 identical over 10 bases. Looked up from germline, CDR1 is SGHTA and CDR2 is FQGTGA. This CDR3 region has 15 residues. The V segment lost 5 bases and the J segment 5 bases; nucleotides outside the gene matches: 6. CDR3 sequence (DNA): TGTGCCAGCAGCCAAACCGGGACTAGCGACAATGAGCAGTTCTTC. Encoded protein: CASSQTGTSDNEQFF.

This clonotype was observed a handful of times. The chain has TRBV12-3 or TRBV12-4 and TRBJ1-4; D is unresolved. With 3 bases removed from V and 13 bases from J, the gap between germline ends came to 12 bases. The CDR3 runs 12 residues. The CDR3 protein is CASSFTYIPLFF. In nucleotides, the CDR3 is TGTGCCAGCAGTTTCACTTACATCCCACTGTTTTTT.

V and J are TRBV4-1 and TRBJ2-5; tentative D call: TRBD2 (5 bases). The CDR3 sequence is 15 residues long. The ends were cut back, 0 bases at V and 4 bases at J, with 12 bases in the middle. Germline V lookup: CDR1 MGHRA, CDR2 YSYEKL. The CDR3 spells CASSQEVRERETQYF. CDR3 coding DNA: TGCGCCAGCAGCCAAGAGGTGAGGGAAAGAGAGACCCAGTACTTC.

This sequence joins TRBV5-1 and TRBJ2-2; no definite D call. The ends were cut back, 0 bases at V and 8 bases at J, with 11 bases in the middle. Germline V gene lookup returns CDR1 SGHRS and CDR2 YFSETQ. The CDR3 contains 14 residues. CDR3: CASSLDTAEGELFF. The CDR3, as DNA: TGCGCCAGCAGCTTGGATACGGCGGAAGGGGAGCTGTTTTTT. Full variable domain (remainder filled in from reference TRBV5-1 and TRBJ2-2): KAGVTQTPRYLIKTRGQQVTLSCSPISGHRSVSWYQQTPGQGLQFLFEYFSETQRNKGNFPGRFSGRQFSNSRSEMNVSTLELGDSALYLCASSLDTAEGELFFGEGSRLTVL.

This clonotype was counted only a few times. The rearrangement joins TRBV5-5 to TRBJ1-2; no clear D gene. The CDR3 length is 14 residues. Germline V gene lookup returns CDR1 SGHKS and CDR2 YYEKEE (reference sequence). V dropped 0 bases and J dropped 3 bases, with 9 bases sitting between them. The CDR3 loop reads CASSLEATYYGYTF. The CDR3 DNA reads TGTGCCAGCAGCTTGGAGGCGACCTACTATGGCTACACCTTC.

V and J are TRBV18 and TRBJ2-5; D not resolved. V was trimmed by 3 bases and J by 1 base, leaving 6 bases between them. Germline loops: CDR1 KGHSH, CDR2 LQKENI. The CDR3 is made up of 13 amino acids. The CDR3 region is CASSPQSQETQYF. CDR3 bases: TGTGCCAGCTCACCCCAGAGCCAAGAGACCCAGTACTTC.

The V gene is TRBV6-5, the J gene TRBJ2-3; D is tentatively TRBD1 or TRBD2 (5 bases each). Per the germline V gene, CDR1 is MNHEY and CDR2 is SVGAGI. Trimming stripped 6 bases from V and 6 bases from J, with 13 bases between. This CDR3 has 13 amino acids. DNA for the CDR3: TGTGCCAGCAGAATGGGACCGCCGGATACGCAGTATTTT. Translated: CASRMGPPDTQYF.

J is TRBJ2-1 and V is TRBV6-2 or TRBV6-3; no clear D. V was clipped by 9 bases and J by 0 bases, with 9 bases between them. From germline, CDR1 is MNHEY and CDR2 SVGEGT. The length of the CDR3 is 13 residues. CDR3: CASYKSSYNEQFF. The CDR3 nucleotides read TGTGCCAGTTATAAGAGCTCCTACAATGAGCAGTTCTTC.

This clonotype was recorded a few times. This chain links TRBV20-1 with TRBJ2-1; D not resolved. V was shortened by 0 bases and J by 5 bases, with 8 bases between the two germline ends. CDR1 DFQATT and CDR2 SNEGSKA come from the germline V gene (reference sequence). This CDR3 spans 13 amino acids. CDR3 protein: CSARDLLDNEQFF. The CDR3 nucleotides are TGCAGTGCTAGAGACCTCCTAGACAATGAGCAGTTCTTC.

This clonotype was counted many times. V and J are TRBV5-1 and TRBJ2-1; TRBD1 is a possible D gene (7 bases). The germline V gene has CDR1 SGHRS and CDR2 YFSETQ. V was clipped by 6 bases and J by 7 bases, with 20 bases between them. The CDR3 is made up of 15 amino acids. In DNA, the CDR3 is TGCGCCAGCACCAGGGGGGACTGGGCCGGTAATGAGCAGTTCTTC. Amino acids: CASTRGDWAGNEQFF.

CDR3 loop: CASSSPSDSSYEQYV. CDR3 bases: TGTGCCAGCAGCTCCCCCTCTGACAGCTCCTACGAGCAGTACGTC. The chain combines TRBV11-2 with TRBJ2-7; perhaps TRBD1 as D (5 bases). The V gene's germline CDR1 is SGHAT and CDR2 FQNNGV. V dropped 4 bases and J dropped 0 bases, with 13 bases sitting between them. The CDR3 is made up of 15 amino acids.

This clonotype showed up just a few times. The CDR3 region has the DNA TGTGCCAGCAGTTACTCTCCGGACAGGGCAACAGATACGCAGTATTTT. Its translation is CASSYSPDRATDTQYF. The chain employs TRBV6-5 and TRBJ2-3, with 8 positions matching TRBD1. The CDR3 loop spans 16 amino acids. CDR1 MNHEY and CDR2 SVGAGI come from the germline V gene. V gave up 0 bases and J gave up 3 bases; unmatched junction bases: 5.

V usage is TRBV4-2 and J usage is TRBJ2-1; D gene unclear. Trimming pared 0 bases from V and 10 bases from J, leaving 13 bases between. CDR1 LGHNA and CDR2 YNFKEQ come from the germline V gene. The CDR3 extends over 14 amino acids. CDR3 sequence reads: CASSQELLRREQFF. CDR3 DNA: TGTGCCAGCAGCCAAGAGCTTTTGCGGCGCGAGCAGTTCTTC.

The table lists this clonotype with a few counts. This chain joins TRBV5-1 and TRBJ1-2; D is possibly TRBD1 (5 bases). CDR3 length: 12 amino acids. The ends were cut back, 0 bases at V and 7 bases at J, with 7 bases in the middle. Germline CDR1 is SGHRS and CDR2 is YFSETQ. DNA of the CDR3: TGCGCCAGCAGCTTGGAGAGGGGTGGCTACACCTTC. Protein: CASSLERGGYTF. The full variable domain, with the rest looked up from reference TRBV5-1 and TRBJ1-2, is KAGVTQTPRYLIKTRGQQVTLSCSPISGHRSVSWYQQTPGQGLQFLFEYFSETQRNKGNFPGRFSGRQFSNSRSEMNVSTLELGDSALYLCASSLERGGYTFGSGTRLTVV.